Each of the 20 T cell receptor beta chains below was sequenced from the same sample in a study of T cell clones after liver transplantation. TCRdb's copy holds only in-frame clones and misses some; the assay was immunoSEQ multiplex PCR. The table records 7,500 to 10,000 clones, 60% to 80% of them present only once. This material consisted of CD8+ T cells from blood, taken at the 22-month timepoint. The receptors were gathered from a human patient who received a liver transplant. Part of the T cells may come from the graft donor.

This clone was observed a handful of times. The chain has TRBV2 and TRBJ1-5; D call uncertain. Trimming pared 3 bases from V and 3 bases from J, leaving 12 bases between. The CDR3 loop spans 15 amino acids. The germline CDR1 and CDR2 sequences are SNHLY and FYNNEI. The CDR3 bases are TGTGCCAGCAGTGAGGAACAGAGATACAATCAGCCCCAGCATTTT. This encodes CASSEEQRYNQPQHF.

The genes are TRBV5-4 and TRBJ2-7; D may be TRBD2 (6 bases). V gave up 1 base and J gave up 6 bases, with 8 bases separating them. Germline lookup yields CDR1 SGHNT and CDR2 YYREEE (reference sequence). The CDR3 is 12 amino acids. This CDR3 reads CASSLRGGEQYF. The CDR3, as DNA: TGTGCCAGCAGCTTGCGGGGAGGCGAGCAGTACTTC.

The chain recombines TRBV19 with TRBJ1-5; unclear D gene. The V and J ends lost 5 bases and 4 bases respectively, with 18 bases between them. CDR3 length: 16 amino acids. Germline CDR1 and CDR2: LNHDA and SQIVND (reference sequence). CDR3 loop: CASSPNMGSGNQPQHF. The CDR3 nucleotides are TGTGCCAGTAGTCCCAACATGGGGTCGGGAAATCAGCCCCAGCATTTT.

In this sample, this clone turned up a few times. V gene TRBV7-3 combines with J gene TRBJ2-1, with 10 bases identical to TRBD2. Trimming removed 2 bases from V and 5 bases from J; junction bases left unmatched: 6. The CDR3 is made up of 16 amino acids. Germline V gene data show CDR1 as SGHTA and CDR2 as FQGTGA. For the CDR3, the DNA is TGTGCCAGCAGCTTAGTGGTAGCGGGGGGAGACAATGAGCAGTTCTTC. It yields the protein CASSLVVAGGDNEQFF.

The count of this clone is one. The chain couples TRBV5-4 to TRBJ2-5; a weak D match, TRBD1 (8 bases). V lost 0 bases and J lost 5, with 17 bases in between. Germline lookup yields CDR1 SGHNT and CDR2 YYREEE (reference sequence). The CDR3 is 16 amino acids. The CDR3 nucleotides are TGTGCCAGCAGCTTGGCCGTGACAGGGGAGGGTGAGACCCAGTACTTC. Translated, it gives CASSLAVTGEGETQYF.

V gene TRBV4-1 combines with J gene TRBJ2-7; 7 bases match TRBD1. Germline CDR1 MGHRA, CDR2 YSYEKL. Trimming took 2 bases from V and 2 from J; bases not matched to a gene: 6. The CDR3 spans 15 residues. The CDR3 DNA is TGCGCCAGCAGCCAAAATCCGGGACAGACCTACGAGCAGTACTTC. It is translated as CASSQNPGQTYEQYF.

This chain joins TRBV29-1 and TRBJ2-5, with 9 nucleotides matching TRBD1. J lost 5 bases, V lost 5 bases, and 6 bases had no gene match. This CDR3 has 13 residues. The germline gives CDR1 SQVTM, CDR2 ANQGSEA. This CDR3 is CSVLDRGGETQYF. The CDR3 coding sequence is TGCAGCGTTCTCGACAGGGGGGGGGAGACCCAGTACTTC.

The V and J genes are TRBV7-7 and TRBJ2-1; 13 bases map to TRBD2. With 5 bases clipped from V and 9 bases from J, the junction kept 10 bases outside the gene matches. The germline V gene has CDR1 SSHAT and CDR2 FNYEAQ (reference sequence). The CDR3 sequence is 16 residues long. The CDR3 nucleotides read TGTGCCAGCAGCCCCCCGGGACTAGCGGGGTTTGTTGAGCAGTTCTTC. It translates to CASSPPGLAGFVEQFF.

The rearrangement joins TRBV11-2 to TRBJ2-7, with D maybe TRBD2 (6 bases). Trimming pared 5 bases from V and 4 bases from J, leaving 12 bases between. The length of the CDR3 is 13 residues. CDR1 is SGHAT, CDR2 FQNNGV, per germline. DNA for the CDR3: TGTGCCAGCAGCCCGGGACTGAAATACGAGCAGTACTTC. Translated, it gives CASSPGLKYEQYF.

J is TRBJ2-3 and V is TRBV27; the match to TRBD2 covers 13 bases. This CDR3 is built from 16 residues. CDR1 and CDR2 (germline): MNHEY, SMNVEV (reference sequence). The J segment lost 7 bases and the V segment lost 1 base, leaving 5 bases of the junction unmatched. CDR3 bases: TGTGCCAGCAGTTTATTACTAGCGGGGGGGCATTATACGCAGTATTTT. Its translation: CASSLLLAGGHYTQYF.

The V and J genes are TRBV4-1 and TRBJ1-5, with TRBD1 as a possible D gene (6 bases). The CDR3 runs to 15 residues. CDR1 is MGHRA and CDR2 is YSYEKL in the germline V gene. Trimming took off 2 bases at V and 8 bases at J, with 16 bases between the two ends. For the CDR3, the DNA is TGCGCCAGCAGCCAAAGCGGGGGGGCCCGAGAGCCCCAGCATTTT. This sequence encodes CASSQSGGAREPQHF.

This clone was found a few times. The chain recombines TRBV19 with TRBJ2-5; D is possibly TRBD1 or TRBD2 (5 bases each). This CDR3 has 15 amino acids. V lost 3 bases and J lost 1, with 12 bases in between. CDR1 LNHDA and CDR2 SQIVND come from the germline V gene (reference sequence). The CDR3 DNA follows: TGTGCCAGTAGTATGGGCAGGGACCCCCAAGAGACCCAGTACTTC. It yields the protein CASSMGRDPQETQYF.

In its sample, this clone was seen once. The chain employs TRBV7-2 and TRBJ2-2; TRBD2 agrees at 15 bases. The V gene end was trimmed by 5 bases and the J gene end by 4 bases; junction bases not matched to a gene: 8. This CDR3 region has 18 residues. Germline values: CDR1 SGHTA, CDR2 FQGNSA. The CDR3 protein is CASSTRTSGGAGTGELFF. CDR3 nucleotides: TGTGCCAGCAGCACACGGACTAGCGGGGGGGCGGGCACCGGGGAGCTGTTTTTT.

The chain employs TRBV4-1 and TRBJ1-1; D not resolved. CDR1 and CDR2 from the germline V gene are MGHRA and YSYEKL. This CDR3 comprises 14 residues. V was clipped by 0 bases and J by 4 bases, with 9 bases between them. The CDR3 DNA is TGCGCCAGCAGCCAAGACCCGCGAGCCACTGAAGCTTTCTTT. This encodes CASSQDPRATEAFF.

This clone ranks as medium-sized. This rearrangement joins TRBV5-3 to TRBJ2-2; 9 positions match TRBD1. TRBV5-3 qualifies as an ORF whose function is uncertain. The ends lost 3 bases at V and 4 bases at J; junction bases unmatched: 4. The CDR3 covers 15 residues. CDR3 in amino acids: CARSCGTGRTGELFF. The CDR3, as DNA: TGTGCCAGAAGCTGTGGGACAGGGCGCACCGGGGAGCTGTTTTTT.

The V call is TRBV5-4, the J call TRBJ2-7; no reliable D call. V lost 0 bases, J lost 2 bases, and 6 bases lay in between. Germline V gives CDR1 SGHNT, CDR2 YYREEE (reference sequence). The CDR3 length is 13 residues. The CDR3: CASSLDGTYEQYF. In nucleotides, the CDR3 is TGTGCCAGCAGCTTGGACGGCACCTACGAGCAGTACTTC.

The sample holds one count of this clone. The genes are TRBV15 and TRBJ1-1, with 7 bases matching TRBD1. Per the germline V gene, CDR1 is LNHNV and CDR2 is YYDKDF (reference sequence). The CDR3 sequence is 14 residues long. Germline trimming cut 1 base from V and 1 base from J; bases unmatched to any gene: 0. The DNA of the CDR3 is TGTGCCACCAGCAGAGGGACAGGGAACACTGAAGCTTTCTTT. Translation gives CATSRGTGNTEAFF.

V gene TRBV6-1 combines with J gene TRBJ1-1, with 9 nucleotides matching TRBD1. There are 14 residues in the CDR3. Germline lookup yields CDR1 MNHNS and CDR2 SASEGT. Germline trimming cut 7 bases from V and 3 bases from J; bases unmatched to any gene: 6. CDR3: CASNLQGADTEAFF. As DNA, the CDR3 is TGTGCCAGCAACCTACAGGGGGCGGACACTGAAGCTTTCTTT.

The V gene is TRBV4-1, the J gene TRBJ2-1; 7 positions agree with TRBD2. J lost 2 bases, V lost 6 bases, and 7 bases had no gene match. Per the germline V gene, CDR1 is MGHRA and CDR2 is YSYEKL. The CDR3 is made up of 15 amino acids. As DNA, the CDR3 is TGCGCCAGCAGTAGAGCGGGGTCTCCCTACAATGAGCAGTTCTTC. This gives the protein CASSRAGSPYNEQFF.

The V call is TRBV7-9, the J call TRBJ1-1, with D uncertain. The length of the CDR3 is 15 residues. Germline V gene sequence: CDR1 SEHNR, CDR2 FQNEAQ (reference sequence). Trimming took off 6 bases at V and 1 base at J, with 15 bases between the two ends. The CDR3 DNA sequence: TGTGCCAGCAGTCCCCTCGGCCGGCCGAACACTGAAGCTTTCTTT. This sequence encodes CASSPLGRPNTEAFF.